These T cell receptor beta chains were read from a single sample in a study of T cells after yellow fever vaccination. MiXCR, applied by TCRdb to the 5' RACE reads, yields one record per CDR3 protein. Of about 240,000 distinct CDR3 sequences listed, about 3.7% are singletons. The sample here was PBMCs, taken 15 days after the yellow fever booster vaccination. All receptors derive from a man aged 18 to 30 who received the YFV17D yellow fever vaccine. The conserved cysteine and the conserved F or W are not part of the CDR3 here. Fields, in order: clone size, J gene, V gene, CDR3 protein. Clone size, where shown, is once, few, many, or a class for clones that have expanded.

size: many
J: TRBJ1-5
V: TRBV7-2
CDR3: ASSFQGGRGQPQH

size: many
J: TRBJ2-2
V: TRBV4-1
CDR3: ASSQVVVPGELF

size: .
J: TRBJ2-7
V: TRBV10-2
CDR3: ASSEDPYEQY

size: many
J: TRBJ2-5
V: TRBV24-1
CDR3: ATSDPPGTGGIQETQY

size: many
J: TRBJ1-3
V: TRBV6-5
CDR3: ASSWGRGSGNTIY

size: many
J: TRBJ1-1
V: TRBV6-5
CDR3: ASRLSMQNTEAF

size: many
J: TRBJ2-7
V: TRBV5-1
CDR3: ASSLGQGIAI

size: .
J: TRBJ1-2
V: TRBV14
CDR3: ASSQLGGLGGYT

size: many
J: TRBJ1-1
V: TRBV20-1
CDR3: SASFPGDTEAF

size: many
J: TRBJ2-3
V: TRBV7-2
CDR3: ASSLGGTTEGTQY

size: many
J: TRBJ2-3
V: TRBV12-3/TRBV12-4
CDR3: ASSLSATDTQY

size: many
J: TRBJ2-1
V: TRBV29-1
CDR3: SAFNNEQF

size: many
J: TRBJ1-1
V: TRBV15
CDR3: ATSGRQRNTEAF

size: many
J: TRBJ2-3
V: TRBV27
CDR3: ASARPPRAKGPDTQY

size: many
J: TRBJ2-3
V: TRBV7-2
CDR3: ASSPGQGAADTQY

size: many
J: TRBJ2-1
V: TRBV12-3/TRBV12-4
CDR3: ASSLAQGQHNEQF

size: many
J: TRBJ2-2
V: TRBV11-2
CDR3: ASSLEVVGELF

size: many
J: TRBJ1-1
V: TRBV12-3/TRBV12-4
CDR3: ASSLSQGLNTEAF

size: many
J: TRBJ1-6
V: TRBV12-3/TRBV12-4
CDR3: ASSPPYNNSPLH

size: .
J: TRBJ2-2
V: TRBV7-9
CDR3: ASSSQGYNTGELF

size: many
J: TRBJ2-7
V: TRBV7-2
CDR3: ASSLSGGLSYEQY

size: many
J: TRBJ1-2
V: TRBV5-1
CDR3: ASSLAPTVYGYT

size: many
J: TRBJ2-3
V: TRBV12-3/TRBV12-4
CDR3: ASSPLGLAPTDTQY

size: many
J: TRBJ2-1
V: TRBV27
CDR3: ASKDSGGAAYNEQF

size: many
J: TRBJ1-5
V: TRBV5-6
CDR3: ASSPQPSNQPQH

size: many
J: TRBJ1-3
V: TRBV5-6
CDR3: ASSPQAVSSGNTIY

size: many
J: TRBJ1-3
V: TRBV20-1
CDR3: SALHPTSGNTIY

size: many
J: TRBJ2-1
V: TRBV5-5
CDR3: ASSVTGWPGDEQF

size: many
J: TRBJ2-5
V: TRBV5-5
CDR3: ASSQGPMQETQY

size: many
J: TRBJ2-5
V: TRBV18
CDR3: ASSPETAGETQY

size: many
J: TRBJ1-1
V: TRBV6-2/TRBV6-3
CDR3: ASSPPGLWSTEAF

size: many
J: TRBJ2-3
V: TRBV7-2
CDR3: ASSFRASSIDTQY